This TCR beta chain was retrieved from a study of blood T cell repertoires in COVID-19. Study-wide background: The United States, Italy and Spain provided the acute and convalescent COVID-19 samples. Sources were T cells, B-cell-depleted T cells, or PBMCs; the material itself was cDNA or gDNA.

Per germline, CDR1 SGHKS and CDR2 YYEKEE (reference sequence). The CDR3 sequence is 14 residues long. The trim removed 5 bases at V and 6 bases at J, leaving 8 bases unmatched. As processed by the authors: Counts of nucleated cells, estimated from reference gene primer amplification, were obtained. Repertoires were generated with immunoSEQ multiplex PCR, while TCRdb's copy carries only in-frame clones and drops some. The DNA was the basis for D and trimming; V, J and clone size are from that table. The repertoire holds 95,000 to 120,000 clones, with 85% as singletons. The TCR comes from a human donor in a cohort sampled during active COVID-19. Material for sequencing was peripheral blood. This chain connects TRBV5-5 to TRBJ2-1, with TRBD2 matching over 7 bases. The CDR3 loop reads CASRRPGGPNEQFF. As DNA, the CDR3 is TGTGCCAGCAGAAGGCCGGGGGGACCCAATGAGCAGTTCTTC.